A selection of T cell receptor beta chains follows, all from one sample in a study of T cell repertoires in cytomegalovirus infection. TCRdb ran MiXCR on the reads and lists one entry per CDR3 protein. This table has roughly 990,000 distinct CDR3 sequences, about a third appearing once. These receptors are not linked to any known antigen. The specimen was cultured CD8+ T cells from PBMCs, collected from culture after CMV antigen stimulation. The origin of the receptors is a human donor in good health (CMV status not recorded). Some clones in this sample may be carry-over from other donors' samples. Both conserved end residues are part of each CDR3. Each record gives: clone size, D gene, J gene, V gene, CDR3 DNA, CDR3 protein. D genes are given only for firm matches. A clone size is listed for some rows: how often the clone was seen (once, few, many), or a class if it is expanded.

- - TRBJ2-7 TRBV7-9 TGTGCCAGCAGCGGGAACAAGGGCAGCTTAGAGCAGTACTTC CASSGNKGSLEQYF
once - TRBJ1-2 TRBV27 TGTGCCAGCCGGGACGGGACCTATTATGGCTACACCTTC CASRDGTYYGYTF
- TRBD1 TRBJ1-2 TRBV6-8 TGTGCCAGCAGTACAACAGGGGGCGCAGACTATGGCTACACCTTC CASSTTGGADYGYTF
- TRBD2 TRBJ2-5 TRBV30 TGTGCCTGGAGTGGACCCTCTCTGGGACTAGCGGGCGAAGAGACCCAGTACTTC CAWSGPSLGLAGEETQYF
- - TRBJ1-1 TRBV19 TGTGCCAGTAGTATTTTCGGTCCGAACACTGAAGCTTTCTTT CASSIFGPNTEAFF
- TRBD1 TRBJ2-5 TRBV6-2/TRBV6-3 TGTGCCAGCAGTTCAACGGATTTGGACAGGGGGTTCGGAGAGACCCAGTACTTC CASSSTDLDRGFGETQYF
- - TRBJ2-3 TRBV12-3/TRBV12-4 TGTGCCAGCAGTCTCGACAGAGACTCAGATACGCAGTATTTT CASSLDRDSDTQYF
- - TRBJ1-2 TRBV2 TGTGCCAGCAGTGAAACCAGGGCCACTAACTATGGCTACACCTTC CASSETRATNYGYTF
- - TRBJ2-5 TRBV7-8 TGTGCCAGCAGCTTAGGGCAGGGGTTTTTGGAGACCCAGTACTTC CASSLGQGFLETQYF
- - TRBJ1-5 TRBV19 TGTGCCAGTAGTATGTCCACCGGCGGGCCGAATCAGCCCCAGCATTTT CASSMSTGGPNQPQHF
many TRBD2 TRBJ2-3 TRBV11-2 TGTGCCAGCAGCTTAGTGGCCAGCGGGGGGCCGATTTCGAGCACAGATACGCAGTATTTT CASSLVASGGPISSTDTQYF
- - TRBJ1-1 TRBV4-1 TGCGCCAGCAGCTTAAGGCCCGGCCTACAAGGGGACACTGAAGCTTTCTTT CASSLRPGLQGDTEAFF
few - TRBJ1-1 TRBV7-6 TGTGCCAGCAGCTCACCGGGGGTAGCTGAAGCTTTCTTT CASSSPGVAEAFF
few - TRBJ1-1 TRBV28 TGTGCCAGCAGTCGGTGGCGGGGAGTGAACACTGAAGCTTTCTTT CASSRWRGVNTEAFF
few TRBD2 TRBJ2-2 TRBV28 TGTGCCAGCAGTTTACCAAGCGGGACCAACACCGGGGAGCTGTTTTTT CASSLPSGTNTGELFF
many TRBD1 TRBJ1-5 TRBV12-3/TRBV12-4 TGTGCCAGCAGTTTGGGGACAGCGTGGGGCAATCAGCCCCAGCATTTT CASSLGTAWGNQPQHF
few TRBD1 TRBJ1-1 TRBV27 TGTGCCAGCAGTCCCTGGACAGGGGAGGATCGGGCTTTCTTT CASSPWTGEDRAFF
- TRBD1 TRBJ2-1 TRBV7-6 TGTGCCAGCAGCTTAGTAGTTGCGGAGGACAGGGGTTACAATGAGCAGTTCTTC CASSLVVAEDRGYNEQFF
- - TRBJ1-5 TRBV12-3/TRBV12-4 TGTGCCAGCAGATCCGGCAGGGCGAATCAGCCCCAGCATTTT CASRSGRANQPQHF
few - TRBJ2-3 TRBV6-1 TGTGCCACACAAGCAGATACGCAGTATTTT CATQADTQYF
- - TRBJ1-2 TRBV3-1 TGTGCCAGCAGCCGGGCTGACCGGTCCCGGGCGTATGGCTACACCTTC CASSRADRSRAYGYTF
few - TRBJ1-1 TRBV12-3/TRBV12-4 TGTGCCAGCAGTTTTGGGGTACCTGAAGCTTTCTTT CASSFGVPEAFF
- - TRBJ1-1 TRBV5-8 TGCGCCAGCAGCCTCGACGGAGGGGTAGCTGAAGCTTTCTTT CASSLDGGVAEAFF
- - TRBJ2-1 TRBV24-1 TGTGCCACCAGTGACTTAGGTGAAGGGGGGAACAATGAGCAGTTCTTC CATSDLGEGGNNEQFF
- - TRBJ1-2 TRBV6-6 TGTGCCAGCAGTGCTACCGTTAATGGCTACACCTTC CASSATVNGYTF
many - TRBJ1-1 TRBV7-2 TGTGCCAGCAGCTTAGATGCAGGGGACCCTAGAGTCACTGAAGCTTTCTTT CASSLDAGDPRVTEAFF
few - TRBJ2-1 TRBV4-2 TGTGCCAGCAGCCAAGAGTGGCACCTACTTTGGGATGAGCAGTTCTTC CASSQEWHLLWDEQFF
- - TRBJ2-7 TRBV5-8 TGTGCCAGCAGAATTACAGGGTCCGAGCAGTACTTC CASRITGSEQYF
many - TRBJ2-2 TRBV7-6 TGTGCCAGGGGGGAGGCCACCGGGGAGCTGTTTTTT CARGEATGELFF